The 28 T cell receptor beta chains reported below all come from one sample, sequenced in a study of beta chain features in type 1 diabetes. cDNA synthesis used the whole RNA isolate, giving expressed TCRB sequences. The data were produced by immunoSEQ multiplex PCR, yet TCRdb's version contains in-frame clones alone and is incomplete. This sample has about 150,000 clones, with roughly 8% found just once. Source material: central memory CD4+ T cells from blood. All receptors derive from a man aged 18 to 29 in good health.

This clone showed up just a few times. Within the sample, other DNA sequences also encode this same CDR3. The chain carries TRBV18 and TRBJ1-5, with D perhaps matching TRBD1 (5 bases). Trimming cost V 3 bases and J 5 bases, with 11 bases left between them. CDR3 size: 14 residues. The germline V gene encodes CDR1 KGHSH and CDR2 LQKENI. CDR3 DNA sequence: TGTGCCAGCTCACCGGCCGGGGGTGATCAGCCCCAGCATTTT. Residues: CASSPAGGDQPQHF.

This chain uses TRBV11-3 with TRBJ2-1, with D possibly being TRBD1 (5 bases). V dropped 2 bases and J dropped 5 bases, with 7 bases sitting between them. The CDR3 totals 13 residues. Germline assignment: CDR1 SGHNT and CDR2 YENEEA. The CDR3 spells CASSLMTDNEQFF. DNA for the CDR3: TGTGCCAGCAGCTTAATGACAGACAATGAGCAGTTCTTC.

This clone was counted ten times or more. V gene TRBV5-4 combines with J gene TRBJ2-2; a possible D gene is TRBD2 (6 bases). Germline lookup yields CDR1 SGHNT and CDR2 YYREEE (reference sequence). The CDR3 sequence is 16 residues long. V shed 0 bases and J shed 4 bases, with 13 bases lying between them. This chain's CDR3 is CASSLDWLASTGELFF. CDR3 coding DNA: TGTGCCAGCAGCTTGGATTGGCTAGCGAGCACCGGGGAGCTGTTTTTT.

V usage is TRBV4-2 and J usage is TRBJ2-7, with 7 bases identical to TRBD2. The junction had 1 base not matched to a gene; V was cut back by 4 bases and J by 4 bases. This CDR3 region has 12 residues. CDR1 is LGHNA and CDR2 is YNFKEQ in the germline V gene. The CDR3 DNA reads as TGTGCCAGCAGCCGGGGGGGTTACGAGCAGTACTTC. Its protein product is CASSRGGYEQYF.

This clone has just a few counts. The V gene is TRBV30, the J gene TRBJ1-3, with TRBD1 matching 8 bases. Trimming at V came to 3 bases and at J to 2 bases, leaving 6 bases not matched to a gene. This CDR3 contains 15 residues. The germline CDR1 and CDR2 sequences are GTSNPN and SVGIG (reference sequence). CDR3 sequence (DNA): TGTGCCTGGAGCTCCAGGGGGCTTCCTGGAAACACCATATATTTT. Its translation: CAWSSRGLPGNTIYF.

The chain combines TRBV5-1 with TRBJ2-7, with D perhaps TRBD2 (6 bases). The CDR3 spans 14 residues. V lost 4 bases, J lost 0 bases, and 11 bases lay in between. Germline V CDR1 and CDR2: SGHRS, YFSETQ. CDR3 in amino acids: CASSPLGGSYEQYF. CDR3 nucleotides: TGCGCCAGCAGCCCCCTGGGGGGCTCCTACGAGCAGTACTTC.

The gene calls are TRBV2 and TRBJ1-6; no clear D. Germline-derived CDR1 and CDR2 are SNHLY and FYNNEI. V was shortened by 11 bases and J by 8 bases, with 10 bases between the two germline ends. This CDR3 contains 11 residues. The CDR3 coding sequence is TGTGCCTCCTCAGCGGATTCACCCCTCCACTTT. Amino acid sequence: CASSADSPLHF.

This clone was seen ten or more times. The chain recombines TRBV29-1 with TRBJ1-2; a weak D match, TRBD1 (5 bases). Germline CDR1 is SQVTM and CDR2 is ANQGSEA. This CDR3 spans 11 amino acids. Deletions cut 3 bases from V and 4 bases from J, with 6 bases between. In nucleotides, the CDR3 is TGCAGCGTTGACAGGGCCTATGGCTACACCTTC. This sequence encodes CSVDRAYGYTF. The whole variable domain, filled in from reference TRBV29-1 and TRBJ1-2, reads SAVISQKPSRDICQRGTSLTIQCQVDSQVTMMFWYRQQPGQSLTLIATANQGSEATYESGFVIDKFPISRPNLTFSTLTVSNMSPEDSSIYLCSVDRAYGYTFGSGTRLTVV.

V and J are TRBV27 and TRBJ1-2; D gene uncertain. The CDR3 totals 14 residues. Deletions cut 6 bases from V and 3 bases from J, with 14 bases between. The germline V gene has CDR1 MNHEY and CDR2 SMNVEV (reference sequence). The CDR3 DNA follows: TGTGCCAGCAGAGTAGCGGACGGCTACTATGGCTACACCTTC. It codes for CASRVADGYYGYTF.

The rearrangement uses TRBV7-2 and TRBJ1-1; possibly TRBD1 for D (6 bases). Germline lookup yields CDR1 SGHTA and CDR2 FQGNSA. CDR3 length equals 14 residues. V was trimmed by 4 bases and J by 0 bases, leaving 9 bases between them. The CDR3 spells CASSSDRMNTEAFF. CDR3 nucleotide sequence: TGTGCCAGCAGCTCGGACAGAATGAACACTGAAGCTTTCTTT.

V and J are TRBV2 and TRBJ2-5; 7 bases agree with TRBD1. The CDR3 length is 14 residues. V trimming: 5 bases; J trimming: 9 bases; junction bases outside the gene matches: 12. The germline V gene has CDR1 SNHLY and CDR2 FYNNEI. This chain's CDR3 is CASSLTGAVQAQYF. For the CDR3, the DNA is TGTGCCAGCAGTCTTACAGGGGCCGTCCAGGCCCAGTACTTC.

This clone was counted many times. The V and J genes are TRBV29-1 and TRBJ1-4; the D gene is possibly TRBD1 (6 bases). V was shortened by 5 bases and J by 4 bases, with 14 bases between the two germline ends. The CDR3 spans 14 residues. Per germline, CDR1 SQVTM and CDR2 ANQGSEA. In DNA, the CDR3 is TGCAGCGTTCTAGCGGACAGTGATAATGAAAAACTGTTTTTT. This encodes CSVLADSDNEKLFF.

DNA for the CDR3: TGTGCCAGCAGCCAAGATGGGAGTGGGTTCTACGTAGAGCAGTACTTC. It is translated as CASSQDGSGFYVEQYF. This chain uses TRBV4-2 with TRBJ2-7; a weak D match, TRBD2 (5 bases). CDR3 length: 16 residues. The V end was cut by 0 bases, the J end by 7 bases, with 19 bases between. Germline loops: CDR1 LGHNA, CDR2 YNFKEQ.

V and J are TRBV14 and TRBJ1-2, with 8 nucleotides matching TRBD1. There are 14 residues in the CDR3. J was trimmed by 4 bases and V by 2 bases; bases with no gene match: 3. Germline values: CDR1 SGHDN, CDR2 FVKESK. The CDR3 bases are TGTGCCAGCAGCCAAAACAGGGGGGCCTATGGCTACACCTTC. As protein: CASSQNRGAYGYTF.

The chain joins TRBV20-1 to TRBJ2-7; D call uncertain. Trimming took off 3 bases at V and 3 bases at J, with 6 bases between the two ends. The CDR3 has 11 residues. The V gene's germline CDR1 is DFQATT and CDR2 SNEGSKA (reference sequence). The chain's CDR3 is CSASEYYEQYF. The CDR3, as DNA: TGCAGTGCTAGCGAGTACTACGAGCAGTACTTC.

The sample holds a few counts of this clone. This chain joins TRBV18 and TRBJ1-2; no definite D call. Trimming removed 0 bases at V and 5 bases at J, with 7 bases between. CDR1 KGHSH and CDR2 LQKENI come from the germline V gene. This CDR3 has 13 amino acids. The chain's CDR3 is CASSPPGEYGYTF. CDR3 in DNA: TGTGCCAGCTCACCACCGGGCGAATATGGCTACACCTTC.

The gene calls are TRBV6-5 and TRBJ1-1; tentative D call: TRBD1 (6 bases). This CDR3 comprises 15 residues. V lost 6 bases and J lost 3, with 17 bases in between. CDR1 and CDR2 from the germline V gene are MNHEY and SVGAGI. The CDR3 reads CASSPGGGRYTEAFF. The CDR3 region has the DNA TGTGCCAGCAGCCCCGGGGGGGGCAGGTACACTGAAGCTTTCTTT.

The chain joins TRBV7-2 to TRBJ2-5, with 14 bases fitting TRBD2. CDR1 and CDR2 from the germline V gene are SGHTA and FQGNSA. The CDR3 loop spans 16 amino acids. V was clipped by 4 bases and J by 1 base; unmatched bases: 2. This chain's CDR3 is CASSSGLAGGQETQYF. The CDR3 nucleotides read TGTGCCAGCAGCTCTGGACTAGCGGGGGGCCAAGAGACCCAGTACTTC.

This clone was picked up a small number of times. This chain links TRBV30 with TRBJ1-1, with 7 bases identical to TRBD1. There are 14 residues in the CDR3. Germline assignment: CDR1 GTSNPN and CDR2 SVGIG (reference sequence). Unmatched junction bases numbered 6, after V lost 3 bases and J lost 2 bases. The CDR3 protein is CAWRRGQYNTEAFF. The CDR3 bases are TGTGCCTGGAGAAGGGGACAGTATAACACTGAAGCTTTCTTT. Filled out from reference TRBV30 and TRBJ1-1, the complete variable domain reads SQTIHQWPATLVQPVGSPLSLECTVEGTSNPNLYWYRQAAGRGLQLLFYSVGIGQISSEVPQNLSASRPQDRQFILSSKKLLLSDSGFYLCAWRRGQYNTEAFFGQGTRLTVV.

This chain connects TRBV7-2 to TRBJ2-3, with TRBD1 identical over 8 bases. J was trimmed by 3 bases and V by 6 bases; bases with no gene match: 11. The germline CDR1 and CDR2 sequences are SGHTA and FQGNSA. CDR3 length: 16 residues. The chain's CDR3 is CASSLGRTGLTDTQYF. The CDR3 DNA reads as TGTGCCAGCAGTCTGGGCCGGACAGGGTTGACAGATACGCAGTATTTT.

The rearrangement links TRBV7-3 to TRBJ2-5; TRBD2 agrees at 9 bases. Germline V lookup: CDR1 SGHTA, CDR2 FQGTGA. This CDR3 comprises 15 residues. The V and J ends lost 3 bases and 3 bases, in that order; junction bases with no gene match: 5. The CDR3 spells CASSFNRGREETQYF. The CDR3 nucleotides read TGTGCCAGCAGCTTTAACCGCGGGAGGGAAGAGACCCAGTACTTC.

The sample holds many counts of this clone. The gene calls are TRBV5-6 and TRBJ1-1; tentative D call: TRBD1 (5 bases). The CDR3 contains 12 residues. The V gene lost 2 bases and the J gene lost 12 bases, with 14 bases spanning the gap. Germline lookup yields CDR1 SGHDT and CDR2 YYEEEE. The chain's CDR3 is CASSFDRDGTFF. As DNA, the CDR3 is TGTGCCAGCAGCTTCGACAGAGATGGCACTTTCTTT.

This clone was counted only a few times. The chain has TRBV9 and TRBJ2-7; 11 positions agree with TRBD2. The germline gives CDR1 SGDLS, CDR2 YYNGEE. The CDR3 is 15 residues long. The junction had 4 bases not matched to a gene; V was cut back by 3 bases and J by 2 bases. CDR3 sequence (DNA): TGTGCCAGCAGCGAGGGACTAGCGGACCCCTACGAGCAGTACTTC. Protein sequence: CASSEGLADPYEQYF.

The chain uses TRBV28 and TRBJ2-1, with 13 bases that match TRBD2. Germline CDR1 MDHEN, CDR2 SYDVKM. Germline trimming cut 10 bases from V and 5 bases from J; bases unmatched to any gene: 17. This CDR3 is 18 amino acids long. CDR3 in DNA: TGTGCCAACCCCCCGACACTAGCGGGAGGGCCGAGGGACAATGAGCAGTTCTTC. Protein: CANPPTLAGGPRDNEQFF.

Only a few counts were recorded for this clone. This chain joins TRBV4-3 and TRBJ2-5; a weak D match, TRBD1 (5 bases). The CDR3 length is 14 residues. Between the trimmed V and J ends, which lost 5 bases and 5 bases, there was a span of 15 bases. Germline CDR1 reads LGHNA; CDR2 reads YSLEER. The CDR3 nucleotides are TGCGCCAGCAGCTCTTCAATGCAGGGTGAGACCCAGTACTTC. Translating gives CASSSSMQGETQYF.

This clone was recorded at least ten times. CDR3 sequence reads: CASSVTSGSSYEQYF. The CDR3 DNA sequence: TGTGCCAGCAGTGTTACTAGCGGGAGCTCCTACGAGCAGTACTTC. The rearrangement joins TRBV2 to TRBJ2-7; 11 bases align to TRBD2. Trimming took 4 bases from V and 0 from J; bases not matched to a gene: 2. The CDR3 is 15 amino acids. CDR1 SNHLY and CDR2 FYNNEI come from the germline V gene.

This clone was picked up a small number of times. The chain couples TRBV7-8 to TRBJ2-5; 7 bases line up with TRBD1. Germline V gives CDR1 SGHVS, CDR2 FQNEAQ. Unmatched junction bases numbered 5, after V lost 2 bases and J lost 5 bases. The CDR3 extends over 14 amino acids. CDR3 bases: TGTGCCAGCAGCTTACAAGGGGGCGGGGAGACCCAGTACTTC. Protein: CASSLQGGGETQYF.

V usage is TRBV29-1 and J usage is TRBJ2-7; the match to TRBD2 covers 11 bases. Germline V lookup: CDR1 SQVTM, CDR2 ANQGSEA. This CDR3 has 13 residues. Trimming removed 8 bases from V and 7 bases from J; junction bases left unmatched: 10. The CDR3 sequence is CSFLSGGAGEQYF. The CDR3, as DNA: TGCAGCTTCCTTAGCGGGGGGGCCGGAGAGCAGTACTTC.